These T cell receptor beta chains were read from a single sample in a study of blood T cell repertoires in COVID-19. Some clones are missing from TCRdb's copy, which holds only in-frame ones; the method was immunoSEQ multiplex PCR. Among approximately 160,000 clones listed, roughly 90% were seen once. The sequencing input was peripheral blood. These receptors all stem from a man in his fifties or sixties with acute or convalescent COVID-19. CDR3s include the opening cysteine and the closing phenylalanine or tryptophan. A D gene is named only where the DNA matches it firmly. Part of the rows lack a size; the others show once, few, many or a class for expanded clones.

v_call: TRBV3-1/TRBV3-2; j_call: TRBJ2-6; d_call: TRBD1; clone_size: .; cdr3_length: 20; cdr3_aa: CASSQDLRDRLFSGANVLTF; cdr3_nt: TGTGCCAGCAGCCAAGATCTCCGGGACAGGCTTTTCTCTGGGGCCAACGTCCTGACTTTC
v_call: TRBV5-1; j_call: TRBJ1-1; d_call: .; clone_size: .; cdr3_length: 13; cdr3_aa: CASSSREDTEAFF; cdr3_nt: TGCGCCAGCAGCAGTCGGGAGGACACTGAAGCTTTCTTT
v_call: TRBV10-3; j_call: TRBJ1-2; d_call: TRBD1; clone_size: few; cdr3_length: 14; cdr3_aa: CAIRGQASNYGYTF; cdr3_nt: TGTGCCATCAGGGGACAGGCTTCTAACTATGGCTACACCTTC
v_call: TRBV4-1; j_call: TRBJ1-5; d_call: TRBD1; clone_size: .; cdr3_length: 18; cdr3_aa: CASSQGPSGTDSNQPQHF; cdr3_nt: TGCGCCAGCAGCCAAGGGCCATCCGGGACAGATAGCAATCAGCCCCAGCATTTT
v_call: TRBV2; j_call: TRBJ1-6; d_call: TRBD1; clone_size: .; cdr3_length: 16; cdr3_aa: CASSEVGGQGSSPLHF; cdr3_nt: TGTGCCAGCAGTGAAGTTGGGGGACAGGGGAGTTCACCCCTCCACTTT
v_call: TRBV7-2; j_call: TRBJ2-1; d_call: TRBD2; clone_size: .; cdr3_length: 15; cdr3_aa: CASSSTSGKLNEQFF; cdr3_nt: TGTGCCAGCAGTTCGACTAGCGGGAAGCTCAATGAGCAGTTCTTC
v_call: TRBV30; j_call: TRBJ2-3; d_call: .; clone_size: .; cdr3_length: 14; cdr3_aa: CAWSPGESTDTQYF; cdr3_nt: TGTGCCTGGAGTCCGGGGGAAAGCACAGATACGCAGTATTTT
v_call: TRBV15; j_call: TRBJ2-5; d_call: .; clone_size: once; cdr3_length: 13; cdr3_aa: CATRGGIGETQYF; cdr3_nt: TGTGCCACCAGAGGCGGGATCGGGGAGACCCAGTACTTC
v_call: TRBV18; j_call: TRBJ1-1; d_call: .; clone_size: .; cdr3_length: 14; cdr3_aa: CASSPPSGFTEAFF; cdr3_nt: TGTGCCAGCTCACCACCTTCAGGGTTCACTGAAGCTTTCTTT
v_call: TRBV6-5; j_call: TRBJ1-5; d_call: .; clone_size: .; cdr3_length: 13; cdr3_aa: CASSYGWAQPQHF; cdr3_nt: TGTGCCAGCAGTTACGGGTGGGCTCAGCCCCAGCATTTT
v_call: TRBV15; j_call: TRBJ2-5; d_call: .; clone_size: .; cdr3_length: 11; cdr3_aa: CATSRAETQYF; cdr3_nt: TGTGCCACCAGCAGAGCGGAGACCCAGTACTTC
v_call: TRBV6-5; j_call: TRBJ2-5; d_call: TRBD2; clone_size: .; cdr3_length: 14; cdr3_aa: CASSPGLARETQYF; cdr3_nt: TGTGCCAGCAGCCCCGGACTAGCCCGCGAGACCCAGTACTTC
v_call: TRBV9; j_call: TRBJ2-6; d_call: .; clone_size: .; cdr3_length: 18; cdr3_aa: CASSVGGGASSGANVLTF; cdr3_nt: TGTGCCAGCAGCGTAGGGGGCGGGGCGAGCTCTGGGGCCAACGTCCTGACTTTC
v_call: TRBV18; j_call: TRBJ2-1; d_call: .; clone_size: .; cdr3_length: 18; cdr3_aa: CASSPALADGGFPNEQFF; cdr3_nt: TGTGCCAGCTCACCAGCCCTAGCGGACGGGGGCTTCCCTAATGAGCAGTTCTTC
v_call: TRBV11-2; j_call: TRBJ2-6; d_call: TRBD2; clone_size: .; cdr3_length: 15; cdr3_aa: CASSWGLDGANVLTF; cdr3_nt: TGTGCCAGCAGCTGGGGACTAGACGGGGCCAACGTCCTGACTTTC
v_call: TRBV7-2; j_call: TRBJ1-1; d_call: .; clone_size: .; cdr3_length: 13; cdr3_aa: CASSLDFNTEAFF; cdr3_nt: TGTGCCAGCAGCTTAGACTTTAACACTGAAGCTTTCTTT
v_call: TRBV13; j_call: TRBJ1-1; d_call: .; clone_size: .; cdr3_length: 14; cdr3_aa: CASSLGLVSTEAFF; cdr3_nt: TGTGCCAGCAGCTTAGGCCTAGTAAGCACTGAAGCTTTCTTT
v_call: TRBV11-1; j_call: TRBJ2-2; d_call: TRBD1; clone_size: .; cdr3_length: 14; cdr3_aa: CASSWDRAAGELFF; cdr3_nt: TGTGCCAGCAGCTGGGACAGGGCGGCCGGGGAGCTGTTTTTT
v_call: TRBV5-6; j_call: TRBJ2-2; d_call: TRBD1; clone_size: .; cdr3_length: 15; cdr3_aa: CASSRGQGNTGELFF; cdr3_nt: TGTGCCAGCAGCCGGGGACAGGGGAACACCGGGGAGCTGTTTTTT
v_call: TRBV2; j_call: TRBJ2-1; d_call: TRBD2; clone_size: few; cdr3_length: 15; cdr3_aa: CASSSGREGKDEQFF; cdr3_nt: TGTGCCAGCAGTAGCGGGAGGGAAGGAAAGGATGAGCAGTTCTTC
v_call: TRBV6-2/TRBV6-3; j_call: TRBJ2-3; d_call: TRBD1; clone_size: .; cdr3_length: 17; cdr3_aa: CASSSLDRGFGTDTQYF; cdr3_nt: TGTGCCAGCAGCTCCCTGGACAGGGGGTTCGGTACAGATACGCAGTATTTT
v_call: TRBV21-1; j_call: TRBJ2-7; d_call: .; clone_size: .; cdr3_length: 13; cdr3_aa: CASSKNSSYEQYF; cdr3_nt: TGTGCCAGCAGCAAAAACAGCTCGTACGAGCAGTACTTC
v_call: TRBV6-5; j_call: TRBJ1-6; d_call: TRBD1; clone_size: .; cdr3_length: 15; cdr3_aa: CASSHGDRTNSPLHF; cdr3_nt: TGTGCCAGCAGCCATGGGGACAGGACTAATTCACCCCTCCACTTT
v_call: TRBV7-9; j_call: TRBJ2-5; d_call: TRBD2; clone_size: once; cdr3_length: 15; cdr3_aa: CASSLEGLVGETQYF; cdr3_nt: TGTGCCAGCAGCTTAGAGGGACTAGTTGGAGAGACCCAGTACTTC
v_call: TRBV5-1; j_call: TRBJ1-3; d_call: .; clone_size: .; cdr3_length: 14; cdr3_aa: CASSSGDEGNTIYF; cdr3_nt: TGCGCCAGCAGCTCCGGGGATGAAGGAAACACCATATATTTT
v_call: TRBV4-2; j_call: TRBJ2-2; d_call: TRBD1; clone_size: .; cdr3_length: 14; cdr3_aa: CASAGQGATGELFF; cdr3_nt: TGTGCCAGCGCGGGACAGGGGGCCACCGGGGAGCTGTTTTTT
v_call: TRBV9; j_call: TRBJ2-1; d_call: .; clone_size: .; cdr3_length: 15; cdr3_aa: CASSEDTFSYNEQFF; cdr3_nt: TGTGCCAGCAGCGAAGACACGTTCTCCTACAATGAGCAGTTCTTC
v_call: TRBV11-2; j_call: TRBJ2-6; d_call: .; clone_size: .; cdr3_length: 17; cdr3_aa: CASSLESVLSGANVLTF; cdr3_nt: TGTGCCAGCAGCTTAGAATCGGTGCTCTCTGGGGCCAACGTCCTGACTTTC
v_call: TRBV2; j_call: TRBJ2-5; d_call: TRBD1; clone_size: .; cdr3_length: 14; cdr3_aa: CASNSDRGRETQYF; cdr3_nt: TGTGCCAGCAACTCGGACAGGGGACGGGAGACCCAGTACTTC
v_call: TRBV7-2; j_call: TRBJ1-4; d_call: .; clone_size: .; cdr3_length: 15; cdr3_aa: CASSTAGTTNEKLFF; cdr3_nt: TGTGCCAGCAGCACCGCAGGGACAACTAATGAAAAACTGTTTTTT
v_call: TRBV6-5; j_call: TRBJ1-1; d_call: .; clone_size: .; cdr3_length: 12; cdr3_aa: CASSPTSPSAFF; cdr3_nt: TGTGCCAGCAGCCCGACAAGTCCGTCAGCTTTCTTT
v_call: TRBV4-2; j_call: TRBJ1-4; d_call: TRBD1; clone_size: .; cdr3_length: 17; cdr3_aa: CASSQSEGDRGNEKLFF; cdr3_nt: TGTGCCAGCAGCCAGTCTGAAGGGGACAGGGGAAATGAAAAACTGTTTTTT
v_call: TRBV6-6; j_call: TRBJ1-3; d_call: .; clone_size: .; cdr3_length: 14; cdr3_aa: CASVSDSSGNTIYF; cdr3_nt: TGTGCCAGCGTTTCCGACAGCTCTGGAAACACCATATATTTT